This T cell receptor (beta chain) was documented in a study of blood T cell repertoires in COVID-19. Overall study context: COVID-19 samples from acute and convalescent phases originated in the United States, Italy and Spain. Nucleic acid was either cDNA or gDNA, and it came from T cells, B-cell-depleted T cells, or PBMCs.

This table comes from immunoSEQ multiplex PCR, and its TCRdb copy is limited to in-frame clones, with some not included. The data hold about 80,000 clones, with approximately 82% observed a single time. This clone was counted only a few times. This receptor was obtained from a human donor in a cohort sampled during active COVID-19. The material sequenced was peripheral blood.

The DNA for the CDR3 is TGTGCCAGCAGTTTCCGCGGGAGTGGTGCAGATACGCAGTATTTT. It specifies CASSFRGSGADTQYF. The chain uses TRBV28 and TRBJ2-3, with 7 positions matching TRBD2. CDR3 length: 15 amino acids. V gave up 3 bases and J gave up 4 bases; unmatched junction bases: 7. Germline CDR1 reads MDHEN; CDR2 reads SYDVKM. The full variable domain, rest sourced from reference TRBV28 and TRBJ2-3, is DVKVTQSSRYLVKRTGEKVFLECVQDMDHENMFWYRQDPGLGLRLIYFSYDVKMKEKGDIPEGYSVSREKKERFSLILESASTNQTSMYLCASSFRGSGADTQYFGPGTRLTVL.